A single sample is the source of the 4 T cell receptor beta chains below, sequenced in a study of blood T cell repertoires in COVID-19. Only in-frame clones appear in the TCRdb table, and some are missing; sequencing was by immunoSEQ multiplex PCR. The table includes about 53,000 clones, 75% to 90% detected once. Sequencing input: peripheral blood. The receptors stem from a man aged 80 or over with acute or convalescent COVID-19.

This chain joins TRBV9 and TRBJ2-3, with TRBD2 matching 9 bases. Trimming cost V 0 bases and J 6 bases; bases outside gene matches: 8. The CDR3 covers 16 residues. CDR1 and CDR2 (germline): SGDLS, YYNGEE. Written as DNA, the CDR3 is TGTGCCAGCAGCGTAGTTAGCGGGGGCTTGGAGGATACGCAGTATTTT. This encodes CASSVVSGGLEDTQYF.

The chain is built from TRBV24-1 and TRBJ2-3; 10 bases fit TRBD1. Germline V CDR1 and CDR2: KGHDR, SFDVKD. This CDR3 has 15 amino acids. The V segment lost 4 bases and the J segment 3 bases; nucleotides outside the gene matches: 3. CDR3 region: CATSEGGQGTDTQYF. The CDR3 coding sequence is TGTGCCACCAGTGAAGGGGGACAGGGGACAGATACGCAGTATTTT.

V and J are TRBV28 and TRBJ2-7; the match to TRBD2 covers 11 bases. This CDR3 contains 15 residues. Germline assignment: CDR1 MDHEN and CDR2 SYDVKM. Trimming took 1 base from V and 6 from J; bases not matched to a gene: 5. The CDR3 coding sequence is TGTGCCAGCAGTTTATCCACTAGCGGGGGTGGCGAGCAGTACTTC. This gives the protein CASSLSTSGGGEQYF.

This rearrangement joins TRBV19 to TRBJ2-7, with 8 bases aligning to TRBD1. The ends lost 6 bases at V and 6 bases at J; junction bases unmatched: 13. This CDR3 has 15 residues. In germline, CDR1 is LNHDA, CDR2 SQIVND (reference sequence). This CDR3 is CASSLQGGKLGEQYF. The CDR3 nucleotides are TGTGCCAGTAGCCTACAGGGGGGAAAACTCGGCGAGCAGTACTTC.